This T cell receptor (beta chain) is drawn from a study of monozygotic twins with inflammatory bowel disease. Overall study findings and caveats: Support for any single strong IBD-associated signal or clonotype was not found. Between concordant and discordant twins, repertoire similarity failed to differ, a result that limited power may explain. Inverse Simpson values showed less TCRbeta diversity in IBD patients than in their healthy co-twins.

Each TCR library consumed about 4,000 ng of total RNA. TCRdb reprocessed the 5' RACE reads; each CDR3 protein has one entry and no DNA is given. The table for this sample gives more than 350,000 distinct CDR3 sequences. This CDR3 spans 16 amino acids. In germline, CDR1 is MDHEN, CDR2 SYDVKM. A remark on this clonotype: Its antigen is unidentified.

This rearrangement joins TRBV28 to TRBJ2-2; absent DNA, TCRdb's TRBD2 call cannot be checked. This TCR was sampled from a human donor with ulcerative colitis or Crohn's disease, or a healthy co-twin of an affected twin (not recorded which). The source material was blood. This CDR3 reads CASTVPGSSGTGELFF.